Included here is one T cell receptor (beta chain) sequence, with context. As yet, its antigen is unknown. Germline V gene sequence: CDR1 MGHRA, CDR2 YSYEKL. This CDR3 region has 20 residues. Losses at the gene ends were 1 base for V and 1 base for J; bases not matched to a gene: 16. These data belong to a study of cytomegalovirus exposure and HLA in healthy donors. Study-level findings and limits: Some V segments (TRBV6-2 and TRBV6-3 among them) were excluded as indistinguishable.

The primer mix had 60 Vbeta and 13 Jbeta primers. In the original workflow: As a later analysis found, there were 80 million or so unique TCR beta chains, of which approximately 10 million were shared. Only in-frame clones appear in the TCRdb table, and some are missing; sequencing was by immunoSEQ multiplex PCR. D and trimming come from the DNA, and the V and J calls and clone size come from that table. The sample yields roughly 200,000 clones, around 88% seen once. Material for sequencing was PBMCs. The chain joins TRBV4-1 to TRBJ2-4; 7 bases map to TRBD2. The source of this sequence is a woman aged 30 to 39 in good health and CMV-seronegative. The CDR3 loop reads CASSQVGGRDYVGAKNIQYF. The CDR3, as DNA: TGCGCCAGCAGCCAAGTCGGTGGGAGGGATTATGTTGGGGCCAAAAACATTCAGTACTTC.